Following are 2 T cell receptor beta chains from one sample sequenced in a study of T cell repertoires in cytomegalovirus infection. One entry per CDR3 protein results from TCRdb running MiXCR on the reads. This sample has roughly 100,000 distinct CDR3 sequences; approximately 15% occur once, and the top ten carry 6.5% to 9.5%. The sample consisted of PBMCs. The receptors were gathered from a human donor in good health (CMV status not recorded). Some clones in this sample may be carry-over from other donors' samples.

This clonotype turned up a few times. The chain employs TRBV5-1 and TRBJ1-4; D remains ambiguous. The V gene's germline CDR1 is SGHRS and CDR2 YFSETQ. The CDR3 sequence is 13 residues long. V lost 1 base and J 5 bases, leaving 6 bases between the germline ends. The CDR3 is CASSLSANEKLFF. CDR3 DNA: TGCGCCAGCAGCTTGTCGGCAAATGAAAAACTGTTTTTT.

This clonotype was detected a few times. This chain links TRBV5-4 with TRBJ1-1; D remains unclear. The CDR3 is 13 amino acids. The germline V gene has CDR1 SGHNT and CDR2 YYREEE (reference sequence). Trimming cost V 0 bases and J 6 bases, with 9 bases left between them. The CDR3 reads CASSLGGTAEAFF. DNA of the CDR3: TGTGCCAGCAGCTTGGGTGGTACCGCTGAAGCTTTCTTT.